A selection of T cell receptor beta chains follows, all from one sample in a study of neurological immune-mediated disorders. One entry per CDR3 protein results from TCRdb running MiXCR on the 5' RACE reads. The sample includes 25,000 to 35,000 distinct CDR3 sequences, about 12% seen only once; the top ten take about 5.8%. Sample: PBMCs. The receptor set was obtained from an older woman in good health. The conserved cysteine and the conserved F or W are not part of the CDR3 here. Fields, in order: J gene, clone size, V gene, CDR3 protein. Size values are once, few and many counts, or a class for expanded clones, and some rows have none.

J: TRBJ2-7; size: many; V: TRBV27; CDR3: ASSLSSFGGPYEQY
J: TRBJ2-1; size: many; V: TRBV20-1; CDR3: SATLQRVLYNEQF
J: TRBJ1-2; size: many; V: TRBV20-1; CDR3: SATRQHDYGYT
J: TRBJ2-3; size: many; V: TRBV27; CDR3: ASSSRLDTQY
J: TRBJ2-3; size: -; V: TRBV5-6; CDR3: ASSLGAHTETQY
J: TRBJ2-1; size: many; V: TRBV7-2; CDR3: ASSWRGGLADYNEQF
J: TRBJ1-2; size: many; V: TRBV20-1; CDR3: SATTPRGAGYGYT
J: TRBJ2-7; size: many; V: TRBV27; CDR3: ASSAGQGSTYEQY
J: TRBJ2-7; size: many; V: TRBV12-3/TRBV12-4; CDR3: ASGRGDYEQY
J: TRBJ1-1; size: many; V: TRBV7-8; CDR3: ASSLTVATEAF
J: TRBJ2-1; size: many; V: TRBV10-3; CDR3: AISESRRGGRDEQF
J: TRBJ1-2; size: many; V: TRBV5-6; CDR3: ASSLGTGIEGYT
J: TRBJ1-3; size: -; V: TRBV7-6; CDR3: ASSLDQPGTGNTIY
J: TRBJ2-3; size: many; V: TRBV20-1; CDR3: SARRQGGTDTQY
J: TRBJ1-5; size: many; V: TRBV18; CDR3: ASSGQLNQPQH
J: TRBJ2-1; size: many; V: TRBV4-1; CDR3: ASSQGGGRGKGGQF
J: TRBJ2-1; size: -; V: TRBV6-2/TRBV6-3; CDR3: ASNPGHPYNEQF
J: TRBJ2-1; size: many; V: TRBV24-1; CDR3: ATSDPGQGSNNEQF
J: TRBJ2-6; size: many; V: TRBV7-9; CDR3: ASSSGANVLT
J: TRBJ2-7; size: many; V: TRBV6-2/TRBV6-3; CDR3: ASSTGLAGGPQSYEQY
J: TRBJ2-3; size: many; V: TRBV12-3/TRBV12-4; CDR3: ASSPRKRLVASDTQY
J: TRBJ1-2; size: many; V: TRBV9; CDR3: ASSQGRNYGYT
J: TRBJ1-1; size: many; V: TRBV10-3; CDR3: AISGTQGAETEAF
J: TRBJ1-1; size: many; V: TRBV27; CDR3: ASSLYGDASGAF
J: TRBJ2-7; size: many; V: TRBV20-1; CDR3: SARDDRDYEQY
J: TRBJ2-5; size: many; V: TRBV4-1; CDR3: ASSQDPLGGGRKETQY
J: TRBJ1-2; size: many; V: TRBV7-9; CDR3: ASSLNSAGQDYGYT
J: TRBJ2-3; size: many; V: TRBV5-1; CDR3: ASSLGQGGTQY
J: TRBJ2-7; size: many; V: TRBV4-3; CDR3: ASSQDSSYEQY
J: TRBJ2-7; size: medium-sized; V: TRBV12-3/TRBV12-4; CDR3: ASSLTGTYEQY
J: TRBJ2-5; size: many; V: TRBV6-5; CDR3: ASSYSTGVSVKETQY
J: TRBJ1-2; size: medium-sized; V: TRBV25-1; CDR3: ASSEWQGWTDGYT
J: TRBJ1-4; size: many; V: TRBV6-6; CDR3: ASSPTPGQGKTNEKLF
J: TRBJ2-7; size: many; V: TRBV6-2/TRBV6-3; CDR3: ASSYGYGSYEQY
J: TRBJ2-7; size: many; V: TRBV6-2/TRBV6-3; CDR3: ASTDPGPTYEQY
J: TRBJ2-3; size: many; V: TRBV5-1; CDR3: ASSKDTDTQY
J: TRBJ2-7; size: many; V: TRBV11-2; CDR3: ASSLGGGVDEQY
J: TRBJ2-1; size: many; V: TRBV29-1; CDR3: SVRTGTSGRARYNEQF
J: TRBJ2-2; size: many; V: TRBV24-1; CDR3: ATSRRGDGELF
J: TRBJ2-5; size: many; V: TRBV5-6; CDR3: ASSYGTSETQY
J: TRBJ2-3; size: many; V: TRBV5-1; CDR3: ASRSGLAGGRTDTQY
J: TRBJ2-5; size: medium-sized; V: TRBV20-1; CDR3: SVRRTGTEVETQY
J: TRBJ1-4; size: many; V: TRBV5-1; CDR3: ASSVQNNEKLF
J: TRBJ2-3; size: many; V: TRBV7-2; CDR3: ASSMGLAGNTQY
J: TRBJ2-1; size: -; V: TRBV20-1; CDR3: SLGQARDEPF
J: TRBJ1-5; size: many; V: TRBV20-1; CDR3: SASRQGRNQPQH
J: TRBJ2-7; size: many; V: TRBV12-3/TRBV12-4; CDR3: ASSRRPHFHEQY
J: TRBJ2-7; size: many; V: TRBV9; CDR3: ASSVAGDHEQY
J: TRBJ2-1; size: many; V: TRBV12-3/TRBV12-4; CDR3: ASSFRNRNNEQF
J: TRBJ2-5; size: many; V: TRBV7-2; CDR3: ASSPSRETQY
J: TRBJ1-1; size: many; V: TRBV29-1; CDR3: SGDVGNTEAF
J: TRBJ1-6; size: few; V: TRBV12-3/TRBV12-4; CDR3: ASRGQPNSPLH
J: TRBJ1-1; size: many; V: TRBV9; CDR3: ASSVGIRGDNTEAF